This T cell receptor beta chain is drawn from a study of T cells in Graves' hyperthyroidism and ophthalmopathy. V was trimmed by 4 bases and J by 3 bases, leaving 10 bases between them. CDR3 size: 14 residues. Germline-derived CDR1 and CDR2 are MNHEY and SMNVEV (reference sequence). This clonotype was detected once. TCR beta CDR3 sequences were amplified from RNA transcripts. First-round RT-PCR with HTBI primers amplified the TCR CDR3 region. One entry per CDR3 protein results from TCRdb running MiXCR on the multiplex PCR reads. The table records 350,000 or so distinct CDR3 sequences, about a sixth of them present only once.

The sequence derives from a woman in her thirties with Graves' hyperthyroidism that later progressed to Graves' ophthalmopathy. Sequencing used blood. V and J are TRBV27 and TRBJ2-1; D is ambiguous. The CDR3 sequence: CASSYRLLYNEQFF. The CDR3 DNA reads TGTGCCAGCAGTTACCGGCTCCTCTACAATGAGCAGTTCTTC.